This T cell receptor beta chain comes out of a study of blood T cells in healthy people across ages. About the study: Capturing about one barcoded beta molecule per two T cells was achieved by template switching.

Comment on this clonotype: Its target is unknown.

A second PCR, run for roughly 7 to 11 cycles, used a sample-barcoded 5' primer plus a J-beta primer mix. One entry per CDR3 protein, called by TCRdb with MiXCR from the 5' RACE reads. The table records 1.5 million to 1.8 million distinct CDR3 sequences, 35% to 45% of them present only once. Study-level points and caveats: Per-million-T-cell TCR beta diversity fell roughly linearly with age.

Researchers isolated at least 7 million PBMCs per sample. V lost 6 bases, J lost 0 bases, and 13 bases lay in between. The CDR3 totals 15 residues. This clonotype was obtained from a young woman in good health. The chain carries TRBV12-3 or TRBV12-4 and TRBJ2-3; D gene unclear. Source material: blood. CDR3 bases: TGTGCCAGCAGAAGGACCTCTCCTAGCACAGATACGCAGTATTTT. Protein: CASRRTSPSTDTQYF.